This TCR beta chain derives from a study of blood T cell repertoires in COVID-19. The germline V gene encodes CDR1 MNHEY and CDR2 SVGEGT. V lost 6 bases and J 5 bases, leaving 11 bases between the germline ends. This CDR3 has 13 amino acids. Assay: immunoSEQ multiplex PCR; the TCRdb copy retains only in-frame clones and omits some. The data contain roughly 270,000 clones, around 85% of them singletons. Participants were aged 18 to 89 years, lived in 20 to 30 US areas, and enrolled virtually. Symptom resolution, clearance, or two negative PCRs marked donors in Cohort 3 as recovered. This clone was observed a handful of times.

Sequencing was done on a sample of PBMCs or T cells enriched from blood (not recorded which). The chain combines TRBV6-2 or TRBV6-3 with TRBJ1-5; D gene ambiguous. This TCR was recovered from a woman between 45 and 65 years old who had recovered from COVID-19. The CDR3 coding sequence is TGTGCCAGCAGCCTCTCCGGGGATCAGCCCCAGCATTTT. It specifies CASSLSGDQPQHF.